These 30 T cell receptor beta chains share one sample of origin, sequenced in a study of Ad26.COV2.S vaccination and SARS-CoV-2 variants. Treatment indicated: roughly 20 received Ad26.COV2.S at low or high dose, single or two shots; about 5 received placebo; per-sample allocation not given. Sampling took place 63 days after the first vaccine or placebo injection. Libraries were prepared by immunoSEQ multiplex PCR; TCRdb keeps only in-frame clonotypes and omits some of them. The repertoire includes more than 300,000 clones, approximately 80% of them detected once, and 2% to 2.5% sits in the top ten. The input for sequencing was peripheral blood, taken in a trial of Ad26.COV2.S vaccine versus placebo. Receptors originate from a person between 18 and 59 years old who received the Ad26.COV2.S COVID-19 vaccine or a placebo.

The chain joins TRBV28 to TRBJ2-7, with TRBD1 as a possible D gene (5 bases). The CDR3 length is 12 residues. Germline V gene lookup returns CDR1 MDHEN and CDR2 SYDVKM. With 6 bases removed from V and 7 bases from J, the gap between germline ends came to 13 bases. DNA of the CDR3: TGTGCCAGCAGCTGGGCGAAGGGGGAGCAGTACTTC. This gives the protein CASSWAKGEQYF.

The chain recombines TRBV4-1 with TRBJ2-7; the D gene could be TRBD1 or TRBD2 (6 bases each). CDR3 length: 17 amino acids. The germline V gene has CDR1 MGHRA and CDR2 YSYEKL. Trimming removed 0 bases from V and 2 bases from J, with 17 bases in between. The chain's CDR3 is CASSQDRGAGTTYEQYF. The DNA for the CDR3 is TGCGCCAGCAGCCAAGATAGGGGGGCCGGTACCACCTACGAGCAGTACTTC.

The rearrangement uses TRBV5-1 and TRBJ1-1; D is unresolved. V lost 4 bases to trimming and J lost 0 bases, with 16 bases between them. This CDR3 is built from 16 residues. Germline CDR1 reads SGHRS; CDR2 reads YFSETQ. CDR3 region: CASSPRGKSVNTEAFF. The CDR3 nucleotides read TGCGCCAGCAGCCCCCGTGGTAAGTCCGTGAACACTGAAGCTTTCTTT.

The chain is built from TRBV4-1 and TRBJ1-2; D unresolved. The V and J ends lost 1 base and 3 bases respectively, with 15 bases between them. There are 16 residues in the CDR3. In germline, CDR1 is MGHRA, CDR2 YSYEKL. The CDR3 DNA follows: TGCGCCAGCAGCCAAGGGGCCCTAGCCATGGACTATGGCTACACCTTC. This sequence encodes CASSQGALAMDYGYTF.

J is TRBJ2-1 and V is TRBV7-9; TRBD1 agrees at 7 bases. Per germline, CDR1 SEHNR and CDR2 FQNEAQ (reference sequence). The CDR3 covers 14 residues. V was pared by 5 bases and J by 4 bases, with 5 bases of the junction left unmatched. In DNA form, the CDR3 reads TGTGCCAGCAGCCCCCGGGACAGTTACAATGAGCAGTTCTTC. Protein: CASSPRDSYNEQFF.

Written as DNA, the CDR3 is TGTGCCAGCAGCAGGGGGTCTGGGCAAGAGACCCAGTACTTC. This codes for CASSRGSGQETQYF. This chain uses TRBV7-2 with TRBJ2-5; D perhaps matches TRBD1 (6 bases). V was cut by 5 bases and J by 2 bases, with 12 bases left in between. Looked up from germline, CDR1 is SGHTA and CDR2 is FQGNSA. The CDR3 contains 14 residues.

The chain uses TRBV7-9 and TRBJ2-3; no definite D call. V was shortened by 6 bases and J by 5 bases, with 9 bases between the two germline ends. The germline CDR1 and CDR2 sequences are SEHNR and FQNEAQ (reference sequence). CDR3 length: 12 amino acids. The CDR3 protein is CASRSTQDTQYF. CDR3 nucleotides: TGTGCCAGCAGATCTACTCAAGATACGCAGTATTTT.

The J gene is TRBJ2-7, the V gene TRBV4-2, with D possibly being TRBD1 or TRBD2 (5 bases each). Germline assignment: CDR1 LGHNA and CDR2 YNFKEQ. The CDR3 length is 15 residues. V gave up 1 base and J gave up 3 bases, with 13 bases separating them. The CDR3 loop is CASSQGGTAVYEQYF. The DNA of the CDR3 is TGTGCCAGCAGCCAAGGGGGGACGGCTGTCTACGAGCAGTACTTC.

The chain carries TRBV7-9 and TRBJ1-4; 11 positions match TRBD1. V lost 5 bases, J lost 8 bases, and 7 bases stayed unmatched. The germline CDR1 and CDR2 sequences are SEHNR and FQNEAQ (reference sequence). The CDR3 is 15 amino acids. The CDR3 bases are TGTGCCAGCAGCCTAACCGGGACAGGGGGAGAAAAACTGTTTTTT. It specifies CASSLTGTGGEKLFF.

The chain combines TRBV7-3 with TRBJ1-1; D remains unclear. The germline V gene has CDR1 SGHTA and CDR2 FQGTGA. The CDR3 sequence is 13 residues long. Between the trimmed V and J ends, which lost 5 bases and 10 bases, there was a span of 17 bases. This CDR3 reads CASSAPGELGAFF. The CDR3 DNA reads as TGTGCCAGCAGCGCGCCCGGAGAGTTAGGAGCTTTCTTT.

The V call is TRBV13, the J call TRBJ2-7; D not resolved. Germline V gene data show CDR1 as PRHDT and CDR2 as FYEKMQ (reference sequence). The length of the CDR3 is 16 residues. Trimming removed 1 base from V and 5 bases from J, with 18 bases in between. The CDR3 sequence: CASSLAGLLRSHEQYF. The CDR3 DNA is TGTGCCAGCAGCTTAGCGGGCCTCCTTCGGAGTCACGAGCAGTACTTC.

This clone occurred once. The chain is built from TRBV29-1 and TRBJ1-4; D unresolved. CDR3 length equals 14 residues. Per the germline V gene, CDR1 is SQVTM and CDR2 is ANQGSEA. V lost 1 base to trimming and J lost 8 bases, with 14 bases between them. The CDR3 region is CSVEGSEVGEKLFF. The DNA of the CDR3 is TGCAGCGTTGAAGGGTCTGAAGTAGGGGAAAAACTGTTTTTT.

The chain carries TRBV30 and TRBJ2-7; D is perhaps TRBD1 (6 bases). The ends were cut back, 2 bases at V and 2 bases at J, with 13 bases in the middle. Per germline, CDR1 GTSNPN and CDR2 SVGIG (reference sequence). This CDR3 has 14 residues. The CDR3 region is CAWSLGQVTYEQYF. DNA of the CDR3: TGTGCCTGGAGTTTGGGACAAGTAACCTACGAGCAGTACTTC. Complete variable domain (other parts from reference TRBV30 and TRBJ2-7): SQTIHQWPATLVQPVGSPLSLECTVEGTSNPNLYWYRQAAGRGLQLLFYSVGIGQISSEVPQNLSASRPQDRQFILSSKKLLLSDSGFYLCAWSLGQVTYEQYFGPGTRLTVT.

The chain couples TRBV9 to TRBJ1-2, with 10 bases identical to TRBD1. Germline loops: CDR1 SGDLS, CDR2 YYNGEE. This CDR3 spans 15 amino acids. The V and J ends lost 2 bases and 7 bases, in that order; junction bases with no gene match: 8. CDR3 amino acids: CASSVWDRGISGYTF. CDR3 DNA: TGTGCCAGCAGCGTTTGGGACAGGGGAATCTCTGGCTACACCTTC.

Details on this clone: Other DNA sequences of this sample code for an identical CDR3. This sequence joins TRBV5-4 and TRBJ2-7; TRBD1 agrees at 9 bases. Germline loops: CDR1 SGHNT, CDR2 YYREEE (reference sequence). The J segment lost 0 bases and the V segment lost 5 bases, leaving 6 bases of the junction unmatched. CDR3 length: 15 residues. The CDR3 loop is CASSSGTGSSYEQYF. The CDR3, as DNA: TGTGCCAGCAGTTCCGGGACAGGGAGCTCCTACGAGCAGTACTTC.

The chain joins TRBV7-6 to TRBJ2-3; TRBD1 aligns across 7 bases. The germline gives CDR1 SGHVS, CDR2 FNYEAQ. The trim removed 2 bases at V and 4 bases at J, leaving 3 bases unmatched. This CDR3 region has 14 residues. The CDR3 nucleotides are TGTGCCAGCAGCTTAAGGGGGCTCGCAGATACGCAGTATTTT. This encodes CASSLRGLADTQYF.

The rearrangement uses TRBV19 and TRBJ1-2, with D unresolved. V was trimmed by 0 bases and J by 2 bases, leaving 4 bases between them. Germline assignment: CDR1 LNHDA and CDR2 SQIVND (reference sequence). CDR3 length equals 13 residues. The DNA for the CDR3 is TGTGCCAGTAGTATAGACGGAAACTATGGCTACACCTTC. Encoded protein: CASSIDGNYGYTF.

This clone appeared a few times. The chain joins TRBV4-2 to TRBJ1-2; D may be TRBD1 (5 bases). There are 14 residues in the CDR3. Germline values: CDR1 LGHNA, CDR2 YNFKEQ. The V gene lost 1 base and the J gene lost 8 bases, with 14 bases spanning the gap. For the CDR3, the DNA is TGTGCCAGCAGCCAAGCATGGGGGGGTGAAGGCTACACCTTC. Translation: CASSQAWGGEGYTF.

The chain carries TRBV6-5 and TRBJ1-2; D not certain. The CDR3 spans 13 residues. V gave up 5 bases and J gave up 1 base, with 8 bases separating them. Germline V gives CDR1 MNHEY, CDR2 SVGAGI. CDR3 sequence reads: CASSRGDNYGYTF. CDR3 DNA sequence: TGTGCCAGCAGTCGTGGCGATAACTATGGCTACACCTTC.

V usage is TRBV7-6 and J usage is TRBJ1-1; D remains unclear. Germline-derived CDR1 and CDR2 are SGHVS and FNYEAQ. Trimming pared 1 base from V and 1 base from J, leaving 10 bases between. The CDR3 covers 15 residues. CDR3 DNA: TGTGCCAGCAGCTTAGGTCCTCATGCGAACACTGAAGCTTTCTTT. It is translated as CASSLGPHANTEAFF.

The V and J genes are TRBV7-3 and TRBJ2-1, with TRBD2 matching over 9 bases. Germline CDR1 is SGHTA and CDR2 is FQGTGA. The CDR3 has 14 residues. V gave up 5 bases and J gave up 7 bases; unmatched junction bases: 6. Here the CDR3 DNA reads TGTGCCAGCAGCCCCGGACTAGCGAGGAATGAGCAGTTCTTC. Its protein product is CASSPGLARNEQFF.

The chain combines TRBV5-5 with TRBJ2-6; D remains unclear. V lost 4 bases and J 4 bases, leaving 18 bases between the germline ends. In germline, CDR1 is SGHKS, CDR2 YYEKEE (reference sequence). The CDR3 extends over 17 amino acids. The CDR3 sequence is CASSQLPGRLGANVLTF. Here the CDR3 DNA reads TGTGCCAGCAGCCAACTCCCCGGCAGGCTCGGGGCCAACGTCCTGACTTTC.

This clone appeared a single time. The chain combines TRBV28 with TRBJ1-2; D remains ambiguous. The V end was cut by 6 bases, the J end by 0 bases, with 20 bases between. Germline assignment: CDR1 MDHEN and CDR2 SYDVKM. The CDR3 runs 17 residues. The DNA for the CDR3 is TGTGCCAGCAGACCCGGCGGGGTAGCAATCGCTAACTATGGCTACACCTTC. Translation: CASRPGGVAIANYGYTF.

CDR3 protein: CASSPGPTLGTDTQYF. In DNA, the CDR3 is TGCGCCAGCAGCCCAGGGCCTACTCTAGGCACAGATACGCAGTATTTT. V and J are TRBV5-1 and TRBJ2-3, with a weak D call TRBD1 (5 bases). CDR1 is SGHRS and CDR2 is YFSETQ in the germline V gene. CDR3 length equals 16 residues. V lost 4 bases, J lost 1 base, and 16 bases lay in between. Combining the CDR3 with reference TRBV5-1 and TRBJ2-3 gives the whole variable domain KAGVTQTPRYLIKTRGQQVTLSCSPISGHRSVSWYQQTPGQGLQFLFEYFSETQRNKGNFPGRFSGRQFSNSRSEMNVSTLELGDSALYLCASSPGPTLGTDTQYFGPGTRLTVL.

On this clone: The sample has other DNA sequences that encode this CDR3 too. The chain is built from TRBV24-1 and TRBJ1-3; tentative D call: TRBD1 (6 bases). CDR3 length: 15 residues. CDR1 is KGHDR, CDR2 SFDVKD, per germline. Trimming took 3 bases from V and 4 from J, leaving 12 bases between them. The CDR3 loop reads CATSDPRGPGNTIYF. In DNA, the CDR3 is TGTGCCACCAGTGATCCCCGGGGGCCGGGAAACACCATATATTTT.

The chain uses TRBV19 and TRBJ1-3; no clear D. This CDR3 contains 15 residues. Germline V gene data show CDR1 as LNHDA and CDR2 as SQIVND (reference sequence). The V gene lost 6 bases and the J gene lost 4 bases, with 16 bases spanning the gap. CDR3 residues: CASRENSSPGNTIYF. In DNA, the CDR3 is TGTGCCAGTAGGGAAAACAGCAGTCCCGGAAACACCATATATTTT.

V and J are TRBV3-1 (or the pseudogene TRBV3-2) and TRBJ1-1; 8 nucleotides match TRBD1. CDR3 length: 15 amino acids. CDR1 and CDR2 (germline): LGHDT, YNNKEL (reference sequence). The J segment lost 1 base and the V segment lost 3 bases, leaving 4 bases of the junction unmatched. Here the CDR3 DNA reads TGTGCCAGCAGCCACTCGGGGACAGGGAACACTGAAGCTTTCTTT. Translated: CASSHSGTGNTEAFF.

The V call is TRBV7-2, the J call TRBJ2-7, with 8 positions matching TRBD2. The CDR3 totals 15 residues. From germline, CDR1 is SGHTA and CDR2 FQGNSA. With 1 base clipped from V and 3 bases from J, the junction kept 5 bases outside the gene matches. CDR3 protein: CASSLVGGGGYEQYF. The CDR3 DNA reads TGTGCCAGCAGCTTAGTCGGGGGGGGCGGCTACGAGCAGTACTTC.

V is TRBV5-1 and J is TRBJ1-5; the match to TRBD1 covers 7 bases. V lost 3 bases and J lost 4; bases outside the gene matches: 4. This CDR3 is 14 amino acids long. Germline-derived CDR1 and CDR2 are SGHRS and YFSETQ. CDR3 bases: TGCGCCAGCAGCTGGGACAGCAGGAATCAGCCCCAGCATTTT. Translated: CASSWDSRNQPQHF.

The V and J genes are TRBV12-5 and TRBJ1-1; no clear D. V lost 2 bases and J lost 3, with 7 bases in between. The CDR3 extends over 13 amino acids. Germline V CDR1 and CDR2: LGHNT, FRNRAP. The CDR3 nucleotides read TGTGCTAGTGGTTTGCCGACTGACACTGAAGCTTTCTTT. It specifies CASGLPTDTEAFF.